This T cell receptor (beta chain) emerged from a study of blood T cell repertoires in COVID-19. Study overall: Acute and convalescent COVID-19 samples came from the United States, Italy and Spain.

Original analysis: Amplifying reference gene primers gave estimates of nucleated cell counts. The repertoire was sequenced with immunoSEQ multiplex PCR; TCRdb's copy has only in-frame clones and lacks some. V and J calls and clone size come straight from that table; D and trimming were deduced from the DNA. The sample lists 66,000 or so clones; about four fifths were seen once. The CDR3 is made up of 14 amino acids. CDR1 is SGHVS and CDR2 is FQNEAQ in the germline V gene. V was shortened by 4 bases and J by 0 bases, with 10 bases between the two germline ends. This clonotype was sampled from a human donor in a cohort sampled during active COVID-19. J is TRBJ2-7 and V is TRBV7-8; a weak D match, TRBD1 (5 bases). The source material was peripheral blood. The CDR3 nucleotides are TGTGCCAGCAGCTGGGGCAAGAGCTCCTACGAGCAGTACTTC. Protein product: CASSWGKSSYEQYF.